This T cell receptor (beta chain) originates from a study of CD8+CD57+ T cells in acquired aplastic anemia. Study context: The study obtained an average of around 2.9 ug of DNA from sorted CD4+ and CD8+ cells. General study points: Patients and controls shared roughly 31 CD8+ CDR3 sequences, highly expressed in patients.

Genomic DNA served as template for TCR beta VDJ and CDR3 profiling. TCRdb redid the calling of the reads with MiXCR, one entry per CDR3 protein. Here the sample spans about 150,000 distinct CDR3 sequences, approximately 52% being singletons. Sequenced patients had shown CD8+CD57+ cell expansion by flow cytometry. V lost 4 bases and J lost 0, with 13 bases in between. CDR3 length: 15 amino acids. Germline V lookup: CDR1 SGHKS, CDR2 YYEKEE (reference sequence). This clonotype was seen ten or more times. Antigen specificity is unknown. The source of this sequence is a human donor with aplastic anemia. What was sequenced was sorted CD4+, CD8+, or CD8+CD57+ T cells (not recorded which) from PBMCs. The genes are TRBV5-5 and TRBJ1-1; TRBD1 is a possible D gene (6 bases). The CDR3 nucleotides are TGTGCCAGCAGCGGCACAGGGAGGGTGAACACTGAAGCTTTCTTT. Its protein is CASSGTGRVNTEAFF.